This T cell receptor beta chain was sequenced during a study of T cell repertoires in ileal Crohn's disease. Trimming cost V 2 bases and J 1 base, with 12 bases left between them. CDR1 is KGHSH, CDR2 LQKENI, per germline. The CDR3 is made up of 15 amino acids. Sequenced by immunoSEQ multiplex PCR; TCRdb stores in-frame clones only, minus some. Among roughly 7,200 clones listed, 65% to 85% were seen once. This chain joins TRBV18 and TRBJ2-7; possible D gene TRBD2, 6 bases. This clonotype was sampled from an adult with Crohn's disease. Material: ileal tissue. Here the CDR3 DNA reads TGTGCCAGCTCACCAGGCGGGACCAATTCCTACGAGCAGTACTTC. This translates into CASSPGGTNSYEQYF.